This entry concerns a single T cell receptor (beta chain). Its antigen is currently unknown. V lost 5 bases to trimming and J lost 0 bases, with 23 bases between them. The length of the CDR3 is 18 residues. CDR1 is LNHDA, CDR2 SQIVND, per germline (reference sequence). Template switching by 5'RACE produced TCR cDNA, adding a universal primer site and UMIs. TCRdb used MiXCR to reprocess the 5' RACE reads, holding one entry per CDR3 protein. This sample yields hundreds of thousands of distinct CDR3 sequences, of which 9% to 15% are seen a single time; about 15% belongs to the top ten. These data originate in a study of T cells after yellow fever vaccination. Study-wide results and caveats: Most clones from primary vaccination were detected again post-booster (around 96% CD4, 70% to 90% CD8). The secondary T-cell response peaked on day 5, not day 15, but was weaker.

The V and J genes are TRBV19 and TRBJ2-7; a weak D match, TRBD1 (6 bases). The input for sequencing was PBMCs, taken on the day of the yellow fever booster vaccination. This receptor was taken from a young man who received the YFV17D yellow fever vaccine. In DNA form, the CDR3 reads TGTGCCAGTAGTCCGGGACATCCCCAGCCCCCCAACTCCTACGAGCAGTACTTC. Translation: CASSPGHPQPPNSYEQYF.